This passage covers 4 T cell receptor beta chains from one sample sequenced in a study of Graves' ophthalmopathy and Graves' hyperthyroidism. RNA transcripts provided the template for amplifying TCR beta CDR3 regions. The library came from an HTBI-primed first-round RT-PCR and a second-round multiplex PCR. MiXCR was run by TCRdb on the multiplex PCR reads, yielding one entry per CDR3 protein. The table records some 750,000 distinct CDR3 sequences, roughly 40% of them present only once. Input material: peripheral blood. The receptors originated from an adult man with Graves' ophthalmopathy.

The chain has TRBV11-2 and TRBJ2-5; the D is unclear. V was pared by 4 bases and J by 1 base, with 16 bases between. The CDR3 has 16 amino acids. Germline V gene sequence: CDR1 SGHAT, CDR2 FQNNGV. The CDR3 protein is CASSSTSPLGQETQYF. As DNA, the CDR3 is TGTGCCAGCAGCTCCACCTCGCCCCTAGGCCAAGAGACCCAGTACTTC.

This clonotype occurred a few times. The chain uses TRBV7-2 and TRBJ2-6, with a tentative D call TRBD1 (5 bases). The germline V and J ends were trimmed by 5 bases and 0 bases, with 14 bases remaining between them. CDR1 is SGHTA and CDR2 is FQGNSA in the germline V gene. This CDR3 has 17 residues. The CDR3 loop is CASSPRQYGSGANVLTF. Here the CDR3 DNA reads TGTGCCAGCAGCCCCCGACAGTATGGCTCTGGGGCCAACGTCCTGACTTTC.

The J gene is TRBJ1-1, the V gene TRBV10-2, with D possibly TRBD1 on 5 matching bases. This CDR3 contains 12 residues. V was cut by 6 bases and J by 4 bases, with 9 bases left in between. Germline V gene sequence: CDR1 WSHSY, CDR2 SAAADI. The CDR3 DNA reads as TGCGCCAGCAGCAGGGCCAGCACTGAAGCTTTCTTT. Residues: CASSRASTEAFF.

This clonotype was observed at least ten times. This chain connects TRBV7-9 to TRBJ1-4; D not resolved. Germline V gene sequence: CDR1 SEHNR, CDR2 FQNEAQ (reference sequence). This CDR3 is 15 amino acids long. V lost 1 base and J lost 3, with 9 bases in between. DNA for the CDR3: TGTGCCAGCAGCTTAGAACGGCAGGCTAATGAAAAACTGTTTTTT. Its translation: CASSLERQANEKLFF.